This T cell receptor (beta chain) was captured by sequencing in a study of beta chain features in type 1 diabetes (dated by TCRdb to 2016 to 2019). At the level of the whole study: No differences in mean age, gender distribution, total cell number or subset yield were found between patients and healthy donors. Regulatory and stem cell-like memory subsets were isolated from only 8 patients and roughly 8 healthy donors, whereas naive and central memory subsets came from all 28 donors. A total of 107,917,701 sorted cells were examined across all samples, and a strong correlation was observed between cell number per subset and RNA yield. The study compared TCRB repertoires of sorted circulating CD4+ T cell subsets between recently diagnosed type 1 diabetes patients and matched healthy donors.

The entire isolated RNA was reverse transcribed using the High Capacity cDNA Reverse Transcription Kit, and thus expressed TCRB transcripts were sequenced. Naive, central memory and regulatory T cell samples underwent deep immunoSEQ sequencing, averaging about 3.57 million total reads per sample. Sorted cells were lysed in RLT buffer and RNA was extracted with DNase-treated RNeasy Micro or Mini kits, depending on cell number. To prevent cross-contamination, every cell subset was processed on its own, while patient and healthy donor samples were processed together. The immunoSEQ multiplex PCR was used to amplify TCRB sequences from cDNA, generating 87-bp fragments that spanned the CDR3 region. Amplicons were sequenced on the Illumina HiSeq platform. Turning to the authors' computational methods: PCR bias was computationally corrected using synthetic template baselines, reads within Hamming distance 2 were collapsed, and singletons that could not be merged were discarded. Reads were aligned to IMGT to assign V, D and J genes, CDR3 length, and insertions or deletions at six rearrangement sites. Within each subset, clonotype counts were normalized to the number of sorted cells before true diversity and Gini coefficients were calculated with the tcR R package. The overlap coefficient, calculated on TCRB nucleotide sequences, was used to quantify repertoire sharing. Out-of-frame TCRB sequences from naive cells were analyzed to stand in for the pre-selection repertoire. TCRdb holds this immuneACCESS table with in-frame rearrangements only. Some clones are missing; in checked studies, unresolved V genes explain under half, and the rest has no known cause. V, J and clone size reflect that table, while D and trimming were determined from the DNA. The sample profile shows about 410,000 clones; 14% of them were found once. The top ten clonotypes cover 0.035% to 0.045% of the sample.

Study-wide findings and limitations: Because cDNA was sequenced instead of genomic DNA, activated cells with high expression could be over-represented, although the groups did not differ in activation or CD3 levels. A moderate but significant shortening of TCRB CDR3 length was observed in type 1 diabetes patients in all four CD4+ subsets. Because the HLA sub-analyses included only small numbers of individuals, any influence of HLA type on TCRB rearrangement was left unresolved. At VDJ recombination sites, patients with type 1 diabetes made fewer insertions and deleted more nucleotides, a pattern implying thymic rearrangement abnormalities. PCR may preferentially amplify shorter templates, but because patient and control samples were amplified and corrected together, any resulting skew would affect both groups equally. Naive, central memory and regulatory TCRB repertoires appeared to be more alike among patients than among healthy donors.

This clone has a count of ten or more. This clone's antigen is unknown. Per-base qualities were not stored, and no clone one base away is much larger. The CDR3, from cysteine to phenylalanine, totals 11 residues. The CDR3 DNA has 33 bases and is translated from base 1. V is reduced by 6 bases and J by 3 bases, leaving a spacing of 9 bases between them. CDR1 and CDR2 are read off the germline V gene as SQVTM and ANQGSEA. Each donor gave one peripheral blood draw, averaging approximately 110 mL, which was collected into heparinised tubes. A BD FACSAria II and a panel including CD45RO, CCR7, CD25, CD127, CD95 and CD27 were used to sort naive, central memory, regulatory and stem cell-like memory CD4+ T cells. All sorted populations exceeded 95% purity. PBMCs were separated immediately by Lymphoprep density gradient centrifugation and were stained directly, without being cultured. So that batch effects would be minimized, each experiment stained and sorted samples in pairs, pairing one healthy donor with one patient.

This TCR derives from a man aged 30-40 years in good health. The V gene is TRBV29-1 and the J gene is TRBJ2-7; the D gene assignment is ambiguous. The sample was naive CD4+ T cells from blood. Explained via the paper, the cell subset or site label denotes: true naive CD4+ T cells. The CDR3 sequence is CSVKGIYEQYF. The sequence in DNA is TGCAGCGTCAAAGGGATCTACGAGCAGTACTTC.